These T cell receptor beta chains were read from a single sample in a study of blood T cell repertoires in COVID-19. Using immunoSEQ multiplex PCR, the repertoire was profiled, and TCRdb retains in-frame clones only, with some absent. The data hold about 45,000 clones, with about 86% observed a single time. Sequencing was performed on peripheral blood. These TCRs come from a human donor in a cohort sampled during active COVID-19. Each CDR3 is given with its conserved first and last residue. The D gene is left open where the match is weak. Clone size is given for some rows only: seen once, a few or many times, or a class if the clone is expanded.

J: TRBJ1-4
V: TRBV3-1/TRBV3-2
D: .
size: .
CDR3: CASSQGGFREHEKLFF
DNA: TGTGCCAGCAGCCAAGGGGGTTTCAGGGAACATGAGAAACTGTTTTTT

J: TRBJ1-1
V: TRBV28
D: TRBD1
size: .
CDR3: CASSEQGPSGTEAFF
DNA: TGTGCCAGCAGTGAACAGGGGCCCTCAGGGACTGAAGCTTTCTTT

J: TRBJ2-5
V: TRBV2
D: .
size: .
CDR3: CASRKSWAQETQYF
DNA: TGTGCCAGCAGGAAATCTTGGGCTCAAGAGACCCAGTACTTC

J: TRBJ2-2
V: TRBV7-8
D: .
size: .
CDR3: CASSFNRNTGELFF
DNA: TGTGCCAGCAGCTTCAACAGGAACACCGGGGAGCTGTTTTTT

J: TRBJ2-5
V: TRBV10-1
D: .
size: .
CDR3: CASGSSRETQYF
DNA: TGCGCCAGCGGTTCCTCCAGGGAGACCCAGTACTTC

J: TRBJ2-2
V: TRBV7-9
D: TRBD2
size: once
CDR3: CASSTGLGLMGKLFF
DNA: TGTGCCAGCAGCACGGGACTAGGGCTAATGGGGAAGCTGTTTTTT

J: TRBJ2-2
V: TRBV24-1
D: TRBD2
size: .
CDR3: CATSDSSGGASTGELFF
DNA: TGTGCCACCAGTGATTCTAGCGGGGGGGCCAGTACCGGGGAGCTGTTTTTT

J: TRBJ2-1
V: TRBV5-4
D: TRBD2
size: .
CDR3: CASSLAGGNNEQFF
DNA: TGTGCCAGCAGCTTAGCGGGGGGGAACAATGAGCAGTTCTTC

J: TRBJ2-5
V: TRBV19
D: .
size: .
CDR3: CASSMWPGEETQYF
DNA: TGTGCCAGTAGTATGTGGCCAGGGGAGGAGACCCAGTACTTC

J: TRBJ2-2
V: TRBV28
D: TRBD2
size: .
CDR3: CASSRLALGTGELFF
DNA: TGTGCCAGCAGTCGACTAGCGTTGGGCACCGGGGAGCTGTTTTTT

J: TRBJ1-2
V: TRBV28
D: .
size: .
CDR3: CASRQGSYGYTF
DNA: TGTGCCAGCAGGCAGGGGAGCTATGGCTACACCTTC

J: TRBJ2-7
V: TRBV2
D: TRBD2
size: .
CDR3: CASSEGTSGTDEQYF
DNA: TGTGCCAGCAGTGAAGGGACTAGCGGGACCGACGAGCAGTACTTC

J: TRBJ2-5
V: TRBV5-1
D: TRBD2
size: .
CDR3: CASSAGLAGANQETQYF
DNA: TGCGCCAGCAGCGCAGGACTAGCGGGGGCAAATCAAGAGACCCAGTACTTC

J: TRBJ2-7
V: TRBV6-2/TRBV6-3
D: .
size: .
CDR3: CASSYSNPLAYEQYF
DNA: TGTGCCAGCAGTTATTCTAATCCCCTTGCCTACGAGCAGTACTTC

J: TRBJ2-3
V: TRBV28
D: .
size: .
CDR3: CASRDPGADTSRVTQYF
DNA: TGTGCCAGCAGGGATCCTGGGGCTGACACTAGCCGGGTTACGCAGTATTTT

J: TRBJ1-4
V: TRBV28
D: .
size: .
CDR3: CASEDTGGGYEKLFF
DNA: TGTGCCAGCGAAGATACGGGGGGTGGATATGAAAAACTGTTTTTT

J: TRBJ1-1
V: TRBV19
D: .
size: .
CDR3: CASSSGAGGKAFF
DNA: TGTGCCAGTAGTAGCGGGGCGGGCGGAAAAGCTTTCTTT

J: TRBJ2-1
V: TRBV28
D: .
size: .
CDR3: CASSSPNVPNEQFF
DNA: TGTGCCAGCAGTTCCCCCAATGTCCCCAATGAGCAGTTCTTC

J: TRBJ1-2
V: TRBV5-1
D: .
size: .
CDR3: CASSLMIATNYGYTF
DNA: TGCGCCAGCAGCTTGATGATAGCTACTAACTATGGCTACACCTTC

J: TRBJ1-1
V: TRBV2
D: .
size: .
CDR3: CASKARSTEAFF
DNA: TGTGCCAGCAAGGCAAGGAGCACTGAAGCTTTCTTT

J: TRBJ1-2
V: TRBV6-5
D: TRBD1
size: once
CDR3: CASSLQGAYGYTF
DNA: TGTGCCAGCAGTCTACAGGGGGCGTATGGCTACACCTTC

J: TRBJ1-4
V: TRBV7-9
D: .
size: .
CDR3: CASSLGVGTAEKLFF
DNA: TGTGCCAGCAGCTTAGGCGTCGGGACTGCAGAAAAACTGTTTTTT

J: TRBJ1-6
V: TRBV6-5
D: .
size: .
CDR3: CASQNLLNSPLHF
DNA: TGTGCCAGTCAGAACCTTCTTAATTCACCCCTCCACTTT

J: TRBJ2-7
V: TRBV6-5
D: .
size: once
CDR3: CASSSGTGVYEQYF
DNA: TGTGCCAGCAGTTCCGGGACGGGGGTGTACGAGCAGTACTTC

J: TRBJ2-3
V: TRBV7-3
D: TRBD2
size: large
CDR3: CASSFSLAGITDTQYF
DNA: TGTGCCAGCAGCTTTTCCCTAGCGGGCATCACAGATACGCAGTATTTT

J: TRBJ2-2
V: TRBV11-2
D: .
size: .
CDR3: CASSSNRVAGELFF
DNA: TGTGCCAGCAGCTCGAACAGGGTGGCCGGGGAGCTGTTTTTT

J: TRBJ2-2
V: TRBV6-6
D: .
size: .
CDR3: CASSYRTDGELFF
DNA: TGTGCCAGCAGTTACCGGACTGACGGGGAGCTGTTTTTT

J: TRBJ2-7
V: TRBV28
D: .
size: .
CDR3: CASSSGVDEQYF
DNA: TGTGCCAGCAGTTCAGGGGTGGACGAGCAGTACTTC

J: TRBJ2-5
V: TRBV28
D: TRBD2
size: .
CDR3: CASSLLAGGQETQYF
DNA: TGTGCCAGCAGCTTACTAGCGGGGGGACAAGAGACCCAGTACTTC

J: TRBJ2-4
V: TRBV27
D: TRBD1
size: once
CDR3: CASSSLGQGNIQYF
DNA: TGTGCCAGCAGTTCCCTCGGACAGGGCAACATTCAGTACTTC

J: TRBJ2-3
V: TRBV10-3
D: TRBD2
size: .
CDR3: CAINGLAGAASSTDTQYF
DNA: TGTGCCATCAATGGACTAGCGGGGGCCGCGTCTAGCACAGATACGCAGTATTTT

J: TRBJ1-6
V: TRBV5-1
D: .
size: .
CDR3: CASSPNLPTYNSPLHF
DNA: TGCGCCAGCAGCCCGAATCTACCGACTTATAATTCACCCCTCCACTTT

J: TRBJ2-3
V: TRBV28
D: TRBD2
size: few
CDR3: CASSTSGESTDTQYF
DNA: TGTGCCAGCAGTACTAGCGGGGAGAGCACAGATACGCAGTATTTT

J: TRBJ1-2
V: TRBV19
D: .
size: once
CDR3: CASSIGYLLDYGYTF
DNA: TGTGCCAGTAGTATCGGTTATCTGTTGGACTATGGCTACACCTTC

J: TRBJ1-2
V: TRBV28
D: .
size: .
CDR3: CATRRDAYGYTF
DNA: TGTGCCACCCGCCGGGATGCCTATGGCTACACCTTC

J: TRBJ1-2
V: TRBV28
D: .
size: once
CDR3: CASSFSDYGYTF
DNA: TGTGCCAGCAGTTTCTCAGACTATGGCTACACCTTC

J: TRBJ2-5
V: TRBV11-3
D: .
size: .
CDR3: CASSQFNGNQETQYF
DNA: TGTGCCAGCAGCCAATTTAACGGGAACCAAGAGACCCAGTACTTC

J: TRBJ1-2
V: TRBV5-1
D: .
size: few
CDR3: CASSSQDGGEYGYTF
DNA: TGCGCCAGCAGCTCGCAAGACGGAGGAGAATATGGCTACACCTTC

J: TRBJ2-1
V: TRBV24-1
D: .
size: .
CDR3: CATSGEGEQFF
DNA: TGTGCCACCAGTGGAGAGGGTGAGCAGTTCTTC

J: TRBJ1-3
V: TRBV6-8
D: .
size: .
CDR3: CASSYRQEDTLKTSGNTIYF
DNA: TGTGCCAGCAGTTACCGACAGGAGGACACCTTAAAGACCTCTGGAAACACCATATATTTT

J: TRBJ1-2
V: TRBV6-6
D: TRBD1
size: .
CDR3: CASSSLTGEYGYTF
DNA: TGTGCCAGCAGTTCTTTGACAGGGGAGTATGGCTACACCTTC

J: TRBJ2-7
V: TRBV6-5
D: TRBD1
size: .
CDR3: CASSYSDRGSEQYF
DNA: TGTGCCAGCAGTTACTCAGACAGGGGGAGCGAGCAGTACTTC

J: TRBJ1-6
V: TRBV18
D: .
size: .
CDR3: CASSPQTGNNSPLHF
DNA: TGTGCCAGCTCACCACAGACAGGAAATAATTCACCCCTCCACTTT

J: TRBJ1-4
V: TRBV6-6
D: .
size: .
CDR3: CASSTQGITNEKLFF
DNA: TGTGCCAGCAGTACCCAGGGGATAACTAATGAAAAACTGTTTTTT

J: TRBJ2-1
V: TRBV29-1
D: .
size: few
CDR3: CSVEGGGDEQFF
DNA: TGCAGCGTTGAGGGGGGGGGCGATGAGCAGTTCTTC

J: TRBJ2-3
V: TRBV3-1/TRBV3-2
D: .
size: .
CDR3: CASSHRGNGDTQYF
DNA: TGTGCCAGCAGCCATCGCGGGAATGGAGATACGCAGTATTTT

J: TRBJ2-7
V: TRBV10-3
D: TRBD2
size: .
CDR3: CAISAGGYEQYF
DNA: TGTGCCATCAGTGCGGGGGGCTACGAGCAGTACTTC

J: TRBJ2-7
V: TRBV5-6
D: TRBD1
size: once
CDR3: CASSLDRGYEQYF
DNA: TGTGCCAGCAGCTTGGACAGGGGTTACGAGCAGTACTTC

J: TRBJ2-6
V: TRBV30
D: .
size: few
CDR3: CAWLGGASSGANVLTF
DNA: TGTGCCTGGCTAGGGGGGGCTAGCTCTGGGGCCAACGTCCTGACTTTC

J: TRBJ1-5
V: TRBV6-6
D: .
size: .
CDR3: CASTARENSNQPQHF
DNA: TGTGCCAGCACAGCGAGGGAAAATAGCAATCAGCCCCAGCATTTT

J: TRBJ2-5
V: TRBV6-5
D: TRBD2
size: .
CDR3: CASDTGGDQETQYF
DNA: TGTGCCAGCGACACCGGGGGGGATCAAGAGACCCAGTACTTC

J: TRBJ2-2
V: TRBV5-1
D: TRBD2
size: .
CDR3: CASMRTSGGPGELFF
DNA: TGCGCCAGCATGAGGACTAGCGGGGGACCCGGGGAGCTGTTTTTT

J: TRBJ1-4
V: TRBV10-3
D: .
size: .
CDR3: CAISESQGANEKLFF
DNA: TGTGCCATCAGTGAGTCACAGGGCGCTAATGAAAAACTGTTTTTT

J: TRBJ1-5
V: TRBV19
D: TRBD1
size: once
CDR3: CASSSGTGANQPQHF
DNA: TGTGCCAGTAGCAGCGGGACAGGAGCTAATCAGCCCCAGCATTTT

J: TRBJ1-3
V: TRBV28
D: TRBD1
size: .
CDR3: CASSLGTGSGNTIYF
DNA: TGTGCCAGCAGTCTAGGGACAGGGTCTGGAAACACCATATATTTT